Detailed here is one T cell receptor (beta chain). The antigen is undetermined. This record comes from a study of cytomegalovirus exposure and HLA in healthy donors. The junction had 9 bases not matched to a gene; V was cut back by 5 bases and J by 4 bases. Germline CDR1 is LNHDA and CDR2 is SQIVND (reference sequence). The CDR3 is 15 amino acids. Overall study findings and caveats: Several V segments, TRBV6-2 and TRBV6-3 among them, could not be told apart and were dropped. Immune exposure information available was restricted to CMV serostatus.

With 60 Vbeta and 13 Jbeta primers, the PCR was carried out. Libraries were prepared by immunoSEQ multiplex PCR; TCRdb keeps only in-frame clonotypes and omits some of them. The sample holds approximately 120,000 clones; around 72% are singletons and the top ten take less than 5%. The sequenced sample was PBMCs. The source of this sequence is a man aged 25-40 years in good health and CMV-seronegative. The chain has TRBV19 and TRBJ2-5; 8 bases are a match to TRBD2. The CDR3 loop reads CASSPPGLVGETQYF. CDR3 coding DNA: TGTGCCAGTAGTCCACCGGGACTAGTAGGAGAGACCCAGTACTTC.